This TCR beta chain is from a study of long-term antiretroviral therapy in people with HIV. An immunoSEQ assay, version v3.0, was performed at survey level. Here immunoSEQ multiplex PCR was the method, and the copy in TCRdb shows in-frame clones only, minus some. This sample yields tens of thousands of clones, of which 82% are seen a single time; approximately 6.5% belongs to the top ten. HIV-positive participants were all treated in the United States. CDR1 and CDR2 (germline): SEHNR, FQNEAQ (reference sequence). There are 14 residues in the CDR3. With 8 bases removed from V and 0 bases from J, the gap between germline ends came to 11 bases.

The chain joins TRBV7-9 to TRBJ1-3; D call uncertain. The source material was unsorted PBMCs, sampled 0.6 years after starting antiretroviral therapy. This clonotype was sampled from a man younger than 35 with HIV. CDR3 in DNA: TGTGCCAGCCCGTCCACGAGCTCTGGAAACACCATATATTTT. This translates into CASPSTSSGNTIYF.